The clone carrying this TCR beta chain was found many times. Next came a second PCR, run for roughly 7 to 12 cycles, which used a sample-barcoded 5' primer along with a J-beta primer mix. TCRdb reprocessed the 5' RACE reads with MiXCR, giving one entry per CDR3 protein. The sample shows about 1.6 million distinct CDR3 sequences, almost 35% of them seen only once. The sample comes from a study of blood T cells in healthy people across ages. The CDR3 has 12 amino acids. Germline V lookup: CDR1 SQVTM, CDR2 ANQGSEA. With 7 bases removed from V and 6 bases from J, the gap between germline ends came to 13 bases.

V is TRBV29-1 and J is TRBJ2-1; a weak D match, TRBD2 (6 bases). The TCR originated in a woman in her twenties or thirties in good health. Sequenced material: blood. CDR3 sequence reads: CSDSSGFNEQFF. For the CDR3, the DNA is TGCAGCGACAGTAGCGGCTTCAATGAGCAGTTCTTC.